This TCR beta chain was recorded in a study of CD8 T cells in Susac syndrome. Study summary: When their blood was taken, the Susac syndrome patients had either not yet had any therapy, were taking corticosteroids, or were taking intravenous immunoglobulin alone.

V lost 7 bases, J lost 6 bases, and 15 bases lay in between. There are 13 residues in the CDR3. Germline V gene lookup returns CDR1 MNHNY and CDR2 SVGAGI (reference sequence). RNA was extracted with the RNeasy kit, and a quantity of roughly 0.45 to 1 ug was reverse transcribed using random hexamers. It was immunoSEQ multiplex PCR that amplified TCR beta CDR3 across 54 Vbeta and 13 Jbeta. MiXCR, run by TCRdb on the immunoSEQ multiplex PCR reads, gives a single entry per CDR3 protein. This sample yields roughly 200,000 distinct CDR3 sequences, of which around 94% are seen a single time; around 0.094% belongs to the top ten. Sequencing of TCR beta covered CD8+ and CD4+ T cells obtained from blood.

The sequencing sample was made of CD4+ T cells from PBMCs. The chain recombines TRBV6-6 with TRBJ1-2; D is unclear. This TCR came from a human donor with Susac syndrome. The CDR3 nucleotides read TGTGCCAGCACCCAGACGGAGCGACATGGCTACACCTTC. As protein: CASTQTERHGYTF.